The clone carrying this T cell receptor (beta chain) was picked up a small number of times. The sample belongs to a study of identical twins. V was shortened by 4 bases and J by 14 bases, with 16 bases between the two germline ends. The germline V gene has CDR1 MGHDK and CDR2 SYGVNS. The CDR3 length is 12 residues. TCRdb used MiXCR to reprocess the 5' RACE reads, holding one entry per CDR3 protein. The sample holds about 520,000 distinct CDR3 sequences; less than 25% are singletons and the top ten take 0.91%. In addition, the sample was reused for a study of T cells expressing NK-cell markers. As that report states: It was from sorted CD3+CD56+NKG2C+, CD3+CD56+NKG2C- and CD3+CD56-NKG2C+ T cells that TCR beta repertoires came.

This sequence joins TRBV25-1 and TRBJ2-3, with no clear D. The sequenced sample was CD4+ T cells sorted from blood. This clonotype was sampled from a young woman in good health. The CDR3 sequence is CASSVSGRVRYF. CDR3 coding DNA: TGTGCCAGCAGTGTCTCGGGCCGGGTGAGGTATTTT.